This is a list of T cell receptor beta chains from one sample in a study of T-cell memory formation after mild COVID-19. One entry per CDR3 protein results from TCRdb running MiXCR on the 5' RACE reads. This table has approximately 560,000 distinct CDR3 sequences, 17% appearing once. The sequenced sample consisted of PBMCs or a T cell subset sorted from them (not recorded which). These receptors all stem from an adult woman who had mild COVID-19 (a few samples of this study predate the infection). Cell type and time point are not known. CDR3s include the opening cysteine and the closing phenylalanine or tryptophan. The order of the fields is clone size, V gene, J gene, D gene, CDR3 protein, CDR3 DNA. The D gene is left open where the match is weak. Not every row has a clone size; where given, it reads once, few, many or a size class.

abundance: few
v_gene: TRBV5-1
j_gene: TRBJ2-5
d_gene: TRBD2
CDR3aa: CASSLAYSGGAGETQYF
CDR3nt: TGCGCCAGCAGCTTGGCGTATAGCGGGGGGGCCGGAGAGACCCAGTACTTC

abundance: few
v_gene: TRBV19
j_gene: TRBJ1-5
d_gene: -
CDR3aa: CASSIWGQGHQPQHF
CDR3nt: TGTGCCAGTAGTATATGGGGCCAGGGCCATCAGCCCCAGCATTTT

abundance: few
v_gene: TRBV27
j_gene: TRBJ2-7
d_gene: TRBD2
CDR3aa: CASSYSGGPGEQYF
CDR3nt: TGTGCCAGCAGTTACTCGGGAGGGCCGGGCGAGCAGTACTTC

abundance: few
v_gene: TRBV3-1
j_gene: TRBJ1-2
d_gene: TRBD1
CDR3aa: CASSPDRAGYTF
CDR3nt: TGTGCCAGCAGCCCCGACAGGGCTGGCTACACCTTC

abundance: -
v_gene: TRBV24-1
j_gene: TRBJ2-7
d_gene: TRBD1
CDR3aa: CATSDTGTDASYEQYF
CDR3nt: TGTGCCACCAGTGATACCGGGACAGATGCTTCCTACGAGCAGTACTTC

abundance: -
v_gene: TRBV12-3/TRBV12-4
j_gene: TRBJ2-3
d_gene: -
CDR3aa: CASRAPSLTDTQYF
CDR3nt: TGTGCCAGCAGGGCCCCGTCTCTCACAGATACGCAGTATTTT

abundance: -
v_gene: TRBV10-3
j_gene: TRBJ1-2
d_gene: -
CDR3aa: CAISESAGRIYGYTF
CDR3nt: TGTGCCATCAGTGAGTCGGCAGGGCGAATCTATGGCTACACCTTC

abundance: few
v_gene: TRBV13
j_gene: TRBJ1-1
d_gene: -
CDR3aa: CASLPGPTTEAFF
CDR3nt: TGTGCCAGCCTCCCCGGTCCGACCACTGAAGCTTTCTTT

abundance: -
v_gene: TRBV27
j_gene: TRBJ2-1
d_gene: -
CDR3aa: CASSLSPLVGNEQFF
CDR3nt: TGTGCCAGCAGTTTATCGCCCCTAGTGGGCAATGAGCAGTTCTTC

abundance: few
v_gene: TRBV7-9
j_gene: TRBJ1-4
d_gene: -
CDR3aa: CASSLDDLSEKLFF
CDR3nt: TGTGCCAGCAGCTTAGATGATCTGAGTGAAAAACTGTTTTTT

abundance: few
v_gene: TRBV12-3/TRBV12-4
j_gene: TRBJ1-5
d_gene: -
CDR3aa: CASGSTSNQPQHF
CDR3nt: TGTGCCAGCGGGAGTACCTCCAATCAGCCCCAGCATTTT

abundance: few
v_gene: TRBV7-9
j_gene: TRBJ2-1
d_gene: TRBD2
CDR3aa: CASSLVAGGTYNEQFF
CDR3nt: TGTGCCAGCAGCTTAGTAGCGGGGGGCACCTACAATGAGCAGTTCTTC

abundance: -
v_gene: TRBV9
j_gene: TRBJ1-6
d_gene: -
CDR3aa: CASSGQPDSPLHF
CDR3nt: TGTGCCAGCAGCGGACAGCCTGATTCACCCCTCCACTTT

abundance: -
v_gene: TRBV24-1
j_gene: TRBJ1-1
d_gene: TRBD1
CDR3aa: CATSGVGTGNTEAFF
CDR3nt: TGTGCCACCAGTGGTGTTGGGACAGGGAATACTGAAGCTTTCTTT

abundance: -
v_gene: TRBV7-2
j_gene: TRBJ2-7
d_gene: -
CDR3aa: CASSLEVGRKRYEQYF
CDR3nt: TGTGCCAGCAGCTTAGAGGTGGGACGGAAACGGTACGAGCAGTACTTC

abundance: few
v_gene: TRBV21-1
j_gene: TRBJ2-2
d_gene: -
CDR3aa: CASSKDHRKNTGELFF
CDR3nt: TGTGCCAGCAGCAAAGATCACAGGAAGAACACCGGGGAGCTGTTTTTT

abundance: -
v_gene: TRBV11-2
j_gene: TRBJ2-1
d_gene: -
CDR3aa: CASSLGGGTTYNEQFF
CDR3nt: TGTGCCAGCAGCTTAGGGGGTGGGACCACTTACAATGAGCAGTTCTTC

abundance: few
v_gene: TRBV3-1
j_gene: TRBJ2-7
d_gene: TRBD2
CDR3aa: CASSQQLAGGNEQYF
CDR3nt: TGTGCCAGCAGCCAACAACTAGCGGGAGGCAACGAGCAGTACTTC

abundance: few
v_gene: TRBV24-1
j_gene: TRBJ2-3
d_gene: -
CDR3aa: CATSDPRTEIDTQYF
CDR3nt: TGTGCCACCAGTGACCCAAGGACAGAAATAGATACGCAGTATTTT

abundance: once
v_gene: TRBV7-8
j_gene: TRBJ2-7
d_gene: -
CDR3aa: CASSWGWGKGSYEQYF
CDR3nt: TGTGCCAGCAGCTGGGGGTGGGGGAAAGGTTCCTACGAGCAGTACTTC

abundance: -
v_gene: TRBV12-3/TRBV12-4
j_gene: TRBJ2-3
d_gene: -
CDR3aa: CASSLGSFITDTQYF
CDR3nt: TGTGCCAGCAGTTTGGGCAGTTTCATCACAGATACGCAGTATTTT

abundance: few
v_gene: TRBV15
j_gene: TRBJ2-1
d_gene: -
CDR3aa: CATSRVKGSYNEQFF
CDR3nt: TGTGCCACCAGCAGAGTGAAGGGTTCCTACAATGAGCAGTTCTTC

abundance: few
v_gene: TRBV7-9
j_gene: TRBJ2-7
d_gene: TRBD1
CDR3aa: CASREAQGTYEQYF
CDR3nt: TGTGCCAGCAGAGAAGCACAGGGGACGTACGAGCAGTACTTC

abundance: -
v_gene: TRBV9
j_gene: TRBJ2-1
d_gene: TRBD2
CDR3aa: CASSFHGGEGDEQFF
CDR3nt: TGTGCCAGCAGCTTTCACGGCGGGGAGGGCGATGAGCAGTTCTTC

abundance: many
v_gene: TRBV5-5
j_gene: TRBJ2-6
d_gene: -
CDR3aa: CASSSFAGSGANVLTF
CDR3nt: TGTGCCAGCAGCTCCTTCGCGGGGTCTGGGGCCAACGTCCTGACTTTC

abundance: -
v_gene: TRBV7-2
j_gene: TRBJ2-2
d_gene: TRBD2
CDR3aa: CASSRPGLAGVRELFF
CDR3nt: TGTGCCAGCAGCCGTCCGGGACTAGCGGGAGTCAGGGAGCTGTTTTTT

abundance: once
v_gene: TRBV19
j_gene: TRBJ2-3
d_gene: -
CDR3aa: CASRLRQVTTDTQYF
CDR3nt: TGTGCCAGTCGCCTCCGACAGGTGACCACAGATACGCAGTATTTT

abundance: -
v_gene: TRBV24-1
j_gene: TRBJ1-5
d_gene: -
CDR3aa: CATSDYINQPQHF
CDR3nt: TGTGCCACCAGTGACTACATTAATCAGCCCCAGCATTTT

abundance: -
v_gene: TRBV5-6
j_gene: TRBJ1-2
d_gene: -
CDR3aa: CASSFDGGPTYGYTF
CDR3nt: TGTGCCAGCAGCTTCGACGGGGGACCCACTTATGGCTACACCTTC

abundance: few
v_gene: TRBV5-1
j_gene: TRBJ2-7
d_gene: -
CDR3aa: CASSLSGQLHEQYF
CDR3nt: TGCGCCAGCAGCTTGTCCGGTCAACTACACGAGCAGTACTTC

abundance: few
v_gene: TRBV20-1
j_gene: TRBJ1-1
d_gene: -
CDR3aa: CSAWTVYTEAFF
CDR3nt: TGCAGTGCCTGGACAGTCTACACTGAAGCTTTCTTT

abundance: few
v_gene: TRBV29-1
j_gene: TRBJ1-1
d_gene: TRBD1
CDR3aa: CSDRDRVTEAFF
CDR3nt: TGCAGCGACCGGGACAGGGTCACTGAAGCTTTCTTT

abundance: -
v_gene: TRBV3-1
j_gene: TRBJ2-1
d_gene: -
CDR3aa: CASSQPQGHNEQFF
CDR3nt: TGTGCCAGCAGCCAACCCCAGGGGCACAATGAGCAGTTCTTC

abundance: -
v_gene: TRBV15
j_gene: TRBJ2-7
d_gene: TRBD2
CDR3aa: CATSRDRAKRGSSYEQYF
CDR3nt: TGTGCCACCAGCAGAGATAGGGCGAAGCGGGGGAGCTCCTACGAGCAGTACTTC

abundance: -
v_gene: TRBV12-3/TRBV12-4
j_gene: TRBJ1-6
d_gene: -
CDR3aa: CASSFQGNSPLHF
CDR3nt: TGTGCCAGCAGTTTCCAGGGGAATTCACCCCTCCACTTT

abundance: -
v_gene: TRBV6-1
j_gene: TRBJ2-1
d_gene: -
CDR3aa: CASSEGRLTHEQFF
CDR3nt: TGTGCCAGCAGTGAAGGTAGACTAACCCATGAGCAGTTCTTC

abundance: -
v_gene: TRBV5-1
j_gene: TRBJ2-7
d_gene: -
CDR3aa: CASSTGDPGQYEQYF
CDR3nt: TGCGCCAGCAGCACCGGGGACCCGGGACAATACGAGCAGTACTTC

abundance: -
v_gene: TRBV13
j_gene: TRBJ2-7
d_gene: -
CDR3aa: CASSPGLSSSYEQYF
CDR3nt: TGTGCCAGCAGCCCGGGACTTTCTAGCTCCTACGAGCAGTACTTC

abundance: few
v_gene: TRBV30
j_gene: TRBJ2-3
d_gene: -
CDR3aa: CAKGRQGSTDTQYF
CDR3nt: TGTGCCAAGGGGAGGCAGGGTAGTACAGATACGCAGTATTTT

abundance: many
v_gene: TRBV6-5
j_gene: TRBJ2-7
d_gene: TRBD1
CDR3aa: CASSPSGQGFWEQYF
CDR3nt: TGTGCCAGCAGTCCATCGGGACAGGGGTTTTGGGAGCAGTACTTC

abundance: few
v_gene: TRBV30
j_gene: TRBJ1-6
d_gene: -
CDR3aa: CAWSVRGRMDSPLHF
CDR3nt: TGTGCCTGGAGTGTACGAGGGAGGATGGATTCACCCCTCCACTTT

abundance: few
v_gene: TRBV11-1
j_gene: TRBJ2-1
d_gene: -
CDR3aa: CASSFSRAAWGNEQFF
CDR3nt: TGTGCCAGCAGCTTCTCTAGAGCAGCATGGGGGAATGAGCAGTTCTTC

abundance: -
v_gene: TRBV20-1
j_gene: TRBJ2-1
d_gene: -
CDR3aa: CSARAQVDEQFF
CDR3nt: TGCAGTGCTAGAGCCCAAGTGGATGAGCAGTTCTTC

abundance: -
v_gene: TRBV18
j_gene: TRBJ1-1
d_gene: TRBD1
CDR3aa: CASSPPGQGALNTEAFF
CDR3nt: TGTGCCAGCTCACCTCCGGGACAGGGGGCTCTGAACACTGAAGCTTTCTTT

abundance: -
v_gene: TRBV5-1
j_gene: TRBJ2-3
d_gene: TRBD1
CDR3aa: CASSLGGQGYDTQYF
CDR3nt: TGCGCCAGCAGCTTGGGTGGACAGGGCTACGATACGCAGTATTTT

abundance: -
v_gene: TRBV6-2/TRBV6-3
j_gene: TRBJ2-7
d_gene: -
CDR3aa: CASTRDFSYEQYF
CDR3nt: TGTGCCAGCACCCGGGACTTCTCCTACGAGCAGTACTTC

abundance: -
v_gene: TRBV3-1
j_gene: TRBJ1-1
d_gene: -
CDR3aa: CVSSQVRFENTEAFF
CDR3nt: TGTGTCAGCAGCCAAGTCCGTTTCGAGAACACTGAAGCTTTCTTT

abundance: -
v_gene: TRBV7-8
j_gene: TRBJ2-5
d_gene: TRBD1
CDR3aa: CASSKGQQETQYF
CDR3nt: TGTGCCAGCAGCAAGGGACAGCAAGAGACCCAGTACTTC

abundance: -
v_gene: TRBV13
j_gene: TRBJ2-1
d_gene: TRBD2
CDR3aa: CASSLGGPGTSGTFF
CDR3nt: TGTGCCAGCAGCTTAGGCGGGCCAGGGACTAGCGGGACGTTCTTC

abundance: -
v_gene: TRBV7-6
j_gene: TRBJ2-5
d_gene: TRBD2
CDR3aa: CASSYGLAGVLQETQYF
CDR3nt: TGTGCCAGCAGCTACGGACTAGCGGGAGTTCTCCAAGAGACCCAGTACTTC

abundance: many
v_gene: TRBV5-1
j_gene: TRBJ2-7
d_gene: -
CDR3aa: CASSHRPGREVSYEQYF
CDR3nt: TGCGCCAGCAGCCATCGACCGGGACGGGAAGTTTCCTACGAGCAGTACTTC

abundance: -
v_gene: TRBV12-3/TRBV12-4
j_gene: TRBJ1-6
d_gene: -
CDR3aa: CASSPPGMYSPLHF
CDR3nt: TGTGCCAGCAGTCCTCCCGGCATGTATTCACCCCTCCACTTT

abundance: -
v_gene: TRBV15
j_gene: TRBJ2-2
d_gene: -
CDR3aa: CATSRDRLVSGELFF
CDR3nt: TGTGCCACCAGCAGAGATCGGCTAGTTTCCGGGGAGCTGTTTTTT